There are many counts of the clone carrying this TCR beta chain. Its cognate antigen is unknown. The data derive from a study of CD8 T cells in ankylosing spondylitis. Study-wide points: Disease-linked clones proved CD8+ and comparatively uncommon in peripheral blood. Disease-associated clones were reportedly significantly overrepresented in matched ankylosing spondylitis synovial fluid. Ankylosing spondylitis blood appeared to carry a characteristic TCR beta motif of roughly 8 highly homologous variants.

TCRdb called the 5' RACE reads again in MiXCR, with one record for every CDR3 protein. The data contain 500,000 or so distinct CDR3 sequences, about 5% of them singletons. CDR3 size: 17 residues. Trimming took 3 bases from V and 9 from J; bases not matched to a gene: 10. Germline lookup yields CDR1 SGHTA and CDR2 FQGNSA. The specimen was blood, either unsorted or a sorted T cell fraction (not recorded which). This sequence joins TRBV7-2 and TRBJ2-1; TRBD2 matches 14 bases. This TCR was sampled from a male donor with ankylosing spondylitis. The CDR3 spells CASSFPPGTSGSGEQFF. DNA for the CDR3: TGTGCCAGCAGCTTTCCTCCGGGGACTAGCGGGAGTGGTGAGCAGTTCTTC.